This TCR beta chain was retrieved from a study of blood T cells in healthy people across ages. The use of a sample-barcoded 5' primer and a J-beta primer mix characterized a second PCR of roughly 7 to 11 cycles. Using its own MiXCR run on the 5' RACE reads, TCRdb lists one record per CDR3 protein. The top ten clones hold roughly 3.7% of a sample with approximately 1.5 million distinct CDR3 sequences, about 45% of them seen once. The J segment lost 9 bases and the V segment lost 7 bases, leaving 6 bases of the junction unmatched. The CDR3 totals 11 residues. Germline CDR1 SQVTM, CDR2 ANQGSEA. The rearrangement links TRBV29-1 to TRBJ2-1; 7 bases fit TRBD1. The sample taken for sequencing was blood. The sequence derives from a woman between 18 and 29 years old in good health. The CDR3 here is CSERQGFEQFF. Here the CDR3 DNA reads TGCAGCGAGAGACAGGGCTTTGAGCAGTTCTTC.